These 10 T cell receptor beta chains came from one sample sequenced in a study of OX40 agonist ivuxolimab in advanced cancers. Measured with immunoSEQ multiplex PCR; TCRdb has only the in-frame clones, and not every one. The data contain around 34,000 clones, roughly 80% of them seen just once; the ten biggest clones take up 13% to 15%. Sample: CD4+ or CD8+ T cells sorted from blood, taken in a trial of the OX40 agonist ivuxolimab. These TCRs come from an adult with an advanced solid tumor such as melanoma, head and neck, liver or kidney cancer.

The rearrangement joins TRBV30 to TRBJ1-2, with D unresolved. Germline values: CDR1 GTSNPN, CDR2 SVGIG (reference sequence). CDR3 length: 13 amino acids. Trimming pared 0 bases from V and 3 bases from J, leaving 8 bases between. The CDR3 nucleotides are TGTGCCTGGAGTGTAATGCGGGACTATGGCTACACCTTC. Its translation is CAWSVMRDYGYTF.

This clone was picked up a small number of times. The chain joins TRBV15 to TRBJ1-1, with D possibly TRBD1 on 5 matching bases. Trimming removed 3 bases at V and 2 bases at J, with 10 bases between. This CDR3 is built from 14 residues. Germline loops: CDR1 LNHNV, CDR2 YYDKDF (reference sequence). CDR3 DNA sequence: TGTGCCACCAGCAGTTTGGGGCAAAACACTGAAGCTTTCTTT. Translation: CATSSLGQNTEAFF.

The rearrangement links TRBV5-1 to TRBJ2-1; D may be TRBD1 or TRBD2 (5 bases each). This CDR3 spans 14 amino acids. Germline values: CDR1 SGHRS, CDR2 YFSETQ. Trimming pared 3 bases from V and 4 bases from J, leaving 11 bases between. Written as DNA, the CDR3 is TGCGCCAGCAGCTCCGGGGACGGTTACAATGAGCAGTTCTTC. Residues: CASSSGDGYNEQFF.

This chain connects TRBV6-1 to TRBJ1-6; 7 nucleotides align to TRBD1. In germline, CDR1 is MNHNS, CDR2 SASEGT. The CDR3 extends over 14 amino acids. V was pared by 4 bases and J by 9 bases, with 6 bases of the junction left unmatched. This CDR3 is CASSGDSPSSPLHF. The DNA of the CDR3 is TGTGCCAGCAGTGGGGACAGCCCGAGTTCACCCCTCCACTTT.

This sequence joins TRBV18 and TRBJ1-1; the D gene is possibly TRBD1 (5 bases). Germline-derived CDR1 and CDR2 are KGHSH and LQKENI. This CDR3 region has 17 residues. V was pared by 4 bases and J by 1 base, with 19 bases between. Here the CDR3 reads CASSLTVAGGRNTEAFF. The CDR3 bases are TGTGCCAGCTCACTAACGGTGGCGGGGGGACGGAACACTGAAGCTTTCTTT.

The chain joins TRBV30 to TRBJ1-2; D is perhaps TRBD1 (6 bases). The V and J ends lost 2 bases and 3 bases respectively, with 19 bases between them. The germline V gene encodes CDR1 GTSNPN and CDR2 SVGIG (reference sequence). This CDR3 is built from 16 residues. CDR3 amino acids: CAWSIRAIRGDYGYTF. CDR3 nucleotides: TGTGCCTGGAGTATCAGGGCAATAAGGGGGGACTATGGCTACACCTTC.

The chain recombines TRBV20-1 with TRBJ1-1, with D uncertain. CDR3 length: 11 amino acids. V lost 0 bases to trimming and J lost 6 bases, with 5 bases between them. Germline CDR1 DFQATT, CDR2 SNEGSKA (reference sequence). The CDR3 bases are TGCAGTGCTAGAGACAACGCTGAAGCTTTCTTT. This sequence encodes CSARDNAEAFF.

This clone occurred a few times. V usage is TRBV18 and J usage is TRBJ2-2; D is ambiguous. The germline CDR1 and CDR2 sequences are KGHSH and LQKENI. Trimming cost V 3 bases and J 6 bases, with 11 bases left between them. This CDR3 spans 14 amino acids. This CDR3 is CASSPGTGSGELFF. CDR3 DNA sequence: TGTGCCAGCTCACCCGGCACGGGTTCCGGGGAGCTGTTTTTT.

J is TRBJ2-1 and V is TRBV10-3; D uncertain. The V end lost 6 bases, the J end lost 10 bases, and 10 bases lay between the germline ends. CDR1 and CDR2 from the germline V gene are ENHRY and SYGVKD. This CDR3 has 11 residues. For the CDR3, the DNA is TGTGCCATCAGCAACACCGGGGAGCAGTTCTTC. Residues: CAISNTGEQFF.

This clone was counted only a few times. This chain links TRBV7-8 with TRBJ1-3; TRBD1 matches at 8 bases. Germline CDR1 reads SGHVS; CDR2 reads FQNEAQ. The V and J ends lost 7 bases and 0 bases, in that order; junction bases with no gene match: 8. This CDR3 has 16 residues. The CDR3 coding sequence is TGTGCCAGCACCTCCAGGACAGGGACCTCTGGAAACACCATATATTTT. Protein: CASTSRTGTSGNTIYF.